Each of the 15 T cell receptor beta chains below was sequenced from the same sample in a study of cytomegalovirus exposure and HLA in healthy donors. 13 Jbeta primers and 60 Vbeta primers were used for the PCR. Sequenced by immunoSEQ multiplex PCR; TCRdb stores in-frame clones only, minus some. The sample consists of roughly 180,000 clones, 70% to 90% of them appearing once. The sample taken for sequencing was PBMCs. Source of these receptors: a girl between 10 and 17 years old in good health and CMV-seropositive.

The V gene is TRBV30, the J gene TRBJ1-3; D remains ambiguous. Germline V gives CDR1 GTSNPN, CDR2 SVGIG (reference sequence). The CDR3 has 13 residues. The V end was cut by 0 bases, the J end by 3 bases, with 6 bases between. CDR3: CAWSVLFGNTIYF. CDR3 coding DNA: TGTGCCTGGAGTGTACTGTTTGGAAACACCATATATTTT.

CDR3 protein: CASSQRLVTDTQYF. In DNA, the CDR3 is TGTGCCAGCAGCCAGCGACTAGTCACAGATACGCAGTATTTT. The rearrangement links TRBV14 to TRBJ2-3, with a weak D call TRBD2 (6 bases). Germline V lookup: CDR1 SGHDN, CDR2 FVKESK. Trimming cost V 3 bases and J 2 bases, with 9 bases left between them. This CDR3 has 14 residues.

The chain joins TRBV28 to TRBJ1-5; 7 nucleotides align to TRBD1. The CDR3 consists of 16 residues. Per the germline V gene, CDR1 is MDHEN and CDR2 is SYDVKM. The trim removed 2 bases at V and 3 bases at J, leaving 7 bases unmatched. CDR3 DNA: TGTGCCAGCAGTTTAAGGGGTCAGGGGGACAATCAGCCCCAGCATTTT. Translating it yields CASSLRGQGDNQPQHF.

This clone was seen more than once but under ten times. The chain is built from TRBV6-5 and TRBJ2-3; the match to TRBD1 covers 7 bases. Trimming at V came to 5 bases and at J to 3 bases, leaving 5 bases not matched to a gene. CDR1 is MNHEY and CDR2 is SVGAGI in the germline V gene. The CDR3 is 14 amino acids. DNA for the CDR3: TGTGCCAGCAGTGAGCGACAGGGAACAGATACGCAGTATTTT. Translated, it gives CASSERQGTDTQYF.

Only a few counts were recorded for this clone. This chain links TRBV6-1 with TRBJ1-1; tentative D call: TRBD1 (5 bases). Germline V gene data show CDR1 as MNHNS and CDR2 as SASEGT. V shed 5 bases and J shed 0 bases, with 10 bases lying between them. The CDR3 is 14 residues long. The DNA for the CDR3 is TGTGCCAGCAGTATACAGGCCGTGAACACTGAAGCTTTCTTT. Amino acids: CASSIQAVNTEAFF.

This chain uses TRBV25-1 with TRBJ1-5; weak D call: TRBD1 (5 bases). The V end was cut by 10 bases, the J end by 0 bases, with 10 bases between. Looked up from germline, CDR1 is MGHDK and CDR2 is SYGVNS. The CDR3 totals 13 residues. CDR3 sequence: CATQGHSNQPQHF. As DNA, the CDR3 is TGTGCCACCCAGGGCCATAGCAATCAGCCCCAGCATTTT.

V usage is TRBV9 and J usage is TRBJ1-1; D is possibly TRBD1 (5 bases). The CDR3 consists of 13 residues. CDR1 and CDR2 from the germline V gene are SGDLS and YYNGEE. V gave up 3 bases and J gave up 1 base, with 7 bases separating them. The CDR3 here is CASSAGQNTEAFF. CDR3 bases: TGTGCCAGCAGCGCCGGACAGAACACTGAAGCTTTCTTT.

The chain couples TRBV4-1 to TRBJ1-3; D remains unclear. This CDR3 spans 13 amino acids. Germline V gives CDR1 MGHRA, CDR2 YSYEKL. V was pared by 0 bases and J by 4 bases, with 4 bases between. The DNA for the CDR3 is TGCGCCAGCAGCCAAGACAGGGGAAACACCATATATTTT. Translating gives CASSQDRGNTIYF.

The chain carries TRBV9 and TRBJ2-5; no definite D call. V lost 1 base and J lost 0, with 10 bases in between. Germline CDR1 is SGDLS and CDR2 is YYNGEE. CDR3 length: 15 amino acids. The CDR3 sequence: CASSVRTSNQETQYF. Written as DNA, the CDR3 is TGTGCCAGCAGCGTACGAACGTCTAACCAAGAGACCCAGTACTTC.

This chain uses TRBV6-5 with TRBJ2-7, with 7 bases aligning to TRBD1. The germline V gene has CDR1 MNHEY and CDR2 SVGAGI. V gave up 6 bases and J gave up 4 bases; unmatched junction bases: 9. The CDR3 loop spans 14 amino acids. This chain's CDR3 is CASRGTARIYEQYF. The CDR3 region has the DNA TGTGCCAGCAGAGGGACAGCAAGGATATACGAGCAGTACTTC.

The chain joins TRBV5-1 to TRBJ2-5, with 7 positions matching TRBD2. The germline V gene encodes CDR1 SGHRS and CDR2 YFSETQ. The CDR3 has 13 amino acids. V lost 3 bases, J lost 5 bases, and 4 bases stayed unmatched. This chain's CDR3 is CASSSVGGETQYF. The CDR3 DNA sequence: TGCGCCAGCAGCTCGGTGGGGGGGGAGACCCAGTACTTC.

The rearrangement uses TRBV4-2 and TRBJ2-1; weak D call: TRBD1 (6 bases). Germline V gene data show CDR1 as LGHNA and CDR2 as YNFKEQ. The CDR3 length is 16 residues. Trimming shortened V by 5 bases and J by 6 bases, and 20 bases separated the two germline ends. The DNA for the CDR3 is TGTGCCAGCAGCACGAAAACAGGGACGGTAGGCAATGAGCAGTTCTTC. Translated: CASSTKTGTVGNEQFF.

V is TRBV6-1 and J is TRBJ1-2; 12 bases agree with TRBD1. This CDR3 spans 12 amino acids. Germline V gene data show CDR1 as MNHNS and CDR2 as SASEGT. V was pared by 10 bases and J by 8 bases, with 5 bases of the junction left unmatched. The CDR3 DNA follows: TGTGCCATGACGGGACAGGGGGCGGGCTACACCTTC. It translates to CAMTGQGAGYTF.

This chain's CDR3 is CSVEGGTGTPTDTQYF. CDR3 sequence (DNA): TGCAGCGTTGAAGGGGGGACAGGAACTCCTACAGATACGCAGTATTTT. The gene calls are TRBV29-1 and TRBJ2-3, with TRBD1 matching over 8 bases. Losses at the gene ends were 1 base for V and 3 bases for J; bases not matched to a gene: 9. CDR1 is SQVTM, CDR2 ANQGSEA, per germline. The CDR3 has 16 residues.

The genes are TRBV5-6 and TRBJ1-1, with D unresolved. The CDR3 has 15 amino acids. Between the trimmed V and J ends, which lost 1 base and 0 bases, there was a span of 10 bases. Germline CDR1 and CDR2: SGHDT and YYEEEE. As DNA, the CDR3 is TGTGCCAGCAGCTTGTTTTCGCGGATGAACACTGAAGCTTTCTTT. It yields the protein CASSLFSRMNTEAFF.